This record concerns one TCR beta chain sequence. Its antigen is unknown. This entry is derived from a study of CXCR3-negative and CXCR3-positive naive CD8 T cells. In preparing the TRB cDNA libraries, 5' RACE with UMI labels was used. Reprocessing the 5' RACE reads, TCRdb reports a single entry for every CDR3 protein and omits DNA. In all, the sample yields roughly 61,000 distinct CDR3 sequences. Whole-study results and caveats: The level of CXCR3 expression partially decreased after cryopreservation; the majority of assays used fresh PBMCs. A higher hydrophobicity marked the TRB CDR3s of CXCR3-positive naive cells versus CXCR3-negative naive cells. Diversity ran similarly high across both naive subsets but far lower in memory CD8+ cells.

The CDR3 covers 16 residues. CDR1 and CDR2 (germline): MNHEY, SVGAGI. The sequence was collected from a human donor in good health. Some clones in this sample may be carry-over from other donors' samples. The sample was naive CXCR3+ CD8+ T cells from blood. Subset noted: CD45RO-CCR7+CD27+CD95- naive CD8+ T cells expressing CXCR3 (TNR3+). This chain links TRBV6-5 with TRBJ2-5; TCRdb proposes TRBD1, but this gene call is untestable without DNA. Here the CDR3 reads CASSYLSGTEYETQYF.